A single sample gave rise to the 5 T cell receptor beta chains below, sequenced in a study of T cell responses to AZD1222 COVID-19 vaccine (dated by TCRdb to about 2021). The time point tag for this specimen amounts to: baseline before first vaccination. Library construction relied on the immunoSEQ multiplex PCR assay. The table comes from immuneACCESS by way of TCRdb, which keeps in-frame sequences with V and J called. Part of the clones is missing from these tables; in studies checked, under half for an unresolved V gene and the rest for unknown reasons. In all, the sample holds approximately 170,000 clones, and 75% to 95% of those were seen once. The ten largest make up about 4.4% of the sample. The sequences come from peripheral blood, collected on day 0 of AZD1222 vaccination. Every receptor here comes from an adult in good health.

The CDR3 protein is CASRRDREKLFF. The CDR3 bases are TGTGCCAGCAGACGGGACAGGGAAAAACTGTTTTTT. The chain uses TRBV6-5 and TRBJ1-4, with 8 bases that match TRBD1. Germline V gene data show CDR1 as MNHEY and CDR2 as SVGAGI. The CDR3 length is 12 residues. The junction had 2 bases not matched to a gene; V was cut back by 6 bases and J by 8 bases.

The chain combines TRBV27 with TRBJ1-6; no clear D. The germline CDR1 and CDR2 sequences are MNHEY and SMNVEV (reference sequence). V was clipped by 7 bases and J by 5 bases, with 12 bases between them. This CDR3 has 14 residues. This CDR3 is CASKGRQNNSPLHF. CDR3 DNA: TGTGCCAGCAAAGGGCGGCAGAATAATTCACCCCTCCACTTT.

The genes are TRBV19 and TRBJ1-2; 8 bases line up with TRBD1. Germline V lookup: CDR1 LNHDA, CDR2 SQIVND (reference sequence). Trimming removed 4 bases from V and 8 bases from J; junction bases left unmatched: 6. This CDR3 comprises 13 residues. Here the CDR3 DNA reads TGTGCCAGTAGTACAGGGGGCGCTGGGGGCTACACCTTC. Encoded protein: CASSTGGAGGYTF. The variable domain in full, with the rest retrieved from reference TRBV19 and TRBJ1-2, is DGGITQSPKYLFRKEGQNVTLSCEQNLNHDAMYWYRQDPGQGLRLIYYSQIVNDFQKGDIAEGYSVSREKKESFPLTVTSAQKNPTAFYLCASSTGGAGGYTFGSGTRLTVV.

The chain is built from TRBV19 and TRBJ2-1; D is unresolved. The germline V and J ends were trimmed by 3 bases and 0 bases, with 12 bases remaining between them. Looked up from germline, CDR1 is LNHDA and CDR2 is SQIVND (reference sequence). This CDR3 has 16 residues. CDR3 bases: TGTGCCAGTAGTATCCAGGTAGCTGGCTCCTACAATGAGCAGTTCTTC. It specifies CASSIQVAGSYNEQFF.

The chain is built from TRBV27 and TRBJ2-7, with a possible D match to TRBD2 (6 bases). Looked up from germline, CDR1 is MNHEY and CDR2 is SMNVEV (reference sequence). The V gene lost 6 bases and the J gene lost 0 bases, with 12 bases spanning the gap. CDR3 length equals 14 residues. The CDR3 is CASSLRLGSYEQYF. The CDR3, as DNA: TGTGCCAGCAGCCTGCGACTAGGCTCCTACGAGCAGTACTTC.